This T cell receptor (beta chain) was observed in a study of T cell responses to AZD1222 COVID-19 vaccine. Study-wide points: Among vaccine-associated CD4 TCRs, coverage spanned spike, with dominance at 160-218 and 743-854. Sampled repertoires all dated from after the peak T cell response. Donors were largely white British and mainly female; clonal diversity was possibly underestimated. Baseline antibody screening turned up just six or seven seropositive AZD1222 recipients.

This clone is a singleton in its sample. What it binds is unknown. Assay: immunoSEQ multiplex PCR; the TCRdb copy retains only in-frame clones and omits some. The sample consists of 100,000 to 150,000 clones, 75% to 90% of them appearing once. In germline, CDR1 is LNHDA, CDR2 SQIVND (reference sequence). Trimming stripped 6 bases from V and 0 bases from J, with 9 bases between. The CDR3 is 15 residues long. This material consisted of peripheral blood, taken on day 0 of AZD1222 vaccination. The TCR was taken from an adult in good health. This rearrangement joins TRBV19 to TRBJ2-6, with D hard to call. The CDR3 region is CASSPKVSGANVLTF. The CDR3 DNA reads as TGTGCCAGTAGCCCCAAAGTCTCTGGGGCCAACGTCCTGACTTTC.